This paragraph covers one T cell receptor (beta chain) sequence. This specimen comes from a study of beta chain features in type 1 diabetes. Across the whole study: Summed over all samples, the examined sorted cells came to 90 million to 120 million.

Germline CDR1 and CDR2: SGHRS and YFSETQ. V was pared by 0 bases and J by 5 bases, with 15 bases between. The CDR3 totals 15 residues. Expressed TCRB transcripts were sequenced, since all the RNA that had been isolated was reverse transcribed. The data were produced by immunoSEQ multiplex PCR, yet TCRdb's version contains in-frame clones alone and is incomplete. The table has 300,000 to 350,000 clones, roughly a fifth seen once. Over 95% purity was reached by all sorted populations. The chain recombines TRBV5-1 with TRBJ2-7; TRBD1 is a possible D gene (6 bases). The receptor's source is a woman between 18 and 29 years old in good health. Material: naive CD4+ T cells from blood. Written as DNA, the CDR3 is TGCGCCAGCAGCTTGGGACAGGAATCCCCAAACGAGCAGTACTTC. Protein: CASSLGQESPNEQYF.